This T cell receptor (beta chain) was sequenced for a study of multiple sclerosis patients with progressive multifocal leukoencephalopathy. Described time point: 5 to 6 months of natalizumab therapy. Assay: immunoSEQ multiplex PCR; the TCRdb copy retains only in-frame clones and omits some. The repertoire consists of tens of thousands of clones, with approximately 89% occurring once and the leading ten covering roughly 1.6%. CDR3 length: 12 amino acids. Germline loops: CDR1 MNHNY, CDR2 SVGAGI (reference sequence). Trimming removed 3 bases at V and 8 bases at J, with 10 bases between. Sequences were derived from PBMCs, sampled from a patient treated with natalizumab. The chain is built from TRBV6-6 and TRBJ1-2, with D unresolved. This receptor was obtained from a human donor with multiple sclerosis. In DNA form, the CDR3 reads TGTGCCAGCAGTTATTTATTTGGGGGCTACACCTTC. Protein product: CASSYLFGGYTF.